The present entry profiles one T cell receptor beta chain with its context. Assay used: immunoSEQ multiplex PCR; TCRdb lists only in-frame clones, some missing. This sample carries some 530,000 clones, approximately 90% of them seen once, and the ten largest clones take more than 7.5%. V lost 2 bases to trimming and J lost 1 base, with 12 bases between them. The CDR3 consists of 16 residues. Germline V lookup: CDR1 KGHSH, CDR2 LQKENI. The data originate from a study of blood T cell repertoires in COVID-19. Across the study: Specimens from acute and convalescent COVID-19 originated in the United States, Italy and Spain. Sample material is recorded as cDNA or gDNA derived from T cells, B-cell-depleted T cells, or PBMCs.

The material sequenced was PBMCs or T cells enriched from blood (not recorded which). This clonotype was sampled from a woman aged 60-75 years who had recovered from COVID-19. The chain has TRBV18 and TRBJ1-3; D may be TRBD1 (5 bases). The CDR3 region has the DNA TGTGCCAGCTCACCAAATCCGGGACTTTCTGGAAACACCATATATTTT. This codes for CASSPNPGLSGNTIYF.